This TCR beta chain was found in a study of Graves' ophthalmopathy and Graves' hyperthyroidism. Turning to the study itself: Specimen type is peripheral blood, obtained at initial diagnosis before any treatment.

The J segment lost 0 bases and the V segment lost 5 bases, leaving 12 bases of the junction unmatched. CDR3 size: 18 residues. Germline V gene lookup returns CDR1 MGHDK and CDR2 SYGVNS. Amplification from RNA transcripts yielded the TCR beta CDR3 regions. First-round RT-PCR used HTBI primers; second-round multiplex PCR followed. TCRdb re-called the multiplex PCR reads through MiXCR, storing one row per CDR3 protein. The sample consists of some 750,000 distinct CDR3 sequences, roughly 41% of them appearing once. Study-level points and caveats: Detected in blood as well were most expanded thyroid clonotypes with frequency above 0.001.

Donors with ophthalmopathy: moderate-to-severe activity, CAS ≥3, NOSPECS ≥4, duration under 3 months. Pregnancy or lactation, uncontrolled infections and other autoimmune diseases were grounds for excluding patients. Notes on this clonotype: Antigen specificity is unknown.

V usage is TRBV25-1 and J usage is TRBJ2-3; 9 nucleotides agree with TRBD2. Sample: peripheral blood. The sequence derives from an adult man with Graves' ophthalmopathy. In DNA form, the CDR3 reads TGTGCCAGCAGTTCCAGAGTAGCGGGGGAGCCTAGCACAGATACGCAGTATTTT. The encoded protein is CASSSRVAGEPSTDTQYF.